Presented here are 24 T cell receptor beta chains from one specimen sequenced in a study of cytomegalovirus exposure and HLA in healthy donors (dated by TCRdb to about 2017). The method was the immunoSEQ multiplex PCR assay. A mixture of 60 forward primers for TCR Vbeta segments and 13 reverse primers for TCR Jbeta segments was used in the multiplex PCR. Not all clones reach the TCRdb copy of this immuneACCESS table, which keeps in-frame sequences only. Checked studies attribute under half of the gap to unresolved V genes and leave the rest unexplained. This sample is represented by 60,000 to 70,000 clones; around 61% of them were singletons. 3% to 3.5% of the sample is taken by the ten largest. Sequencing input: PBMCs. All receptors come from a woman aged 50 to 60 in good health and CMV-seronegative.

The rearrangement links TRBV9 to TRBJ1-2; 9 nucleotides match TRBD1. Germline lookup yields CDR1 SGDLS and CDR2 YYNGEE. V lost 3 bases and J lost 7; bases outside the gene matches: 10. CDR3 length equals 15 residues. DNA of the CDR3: TGTGCCAGCAGCGCCTTCGGACAGGGGAGATCTGGCTACACCTTC. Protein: CASSAFGQGRSGYTF. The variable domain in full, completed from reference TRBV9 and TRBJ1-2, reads DSGVTQTPKHLITATGQRVTLRCSPRSGDLSVYWYQQSLDQGLQFLIQYYNGEERAKGNILERFSAQQFPDLHSELNLSSLELGDSALYFCASSAFGQGRSGYTFGSGTRLTVV.

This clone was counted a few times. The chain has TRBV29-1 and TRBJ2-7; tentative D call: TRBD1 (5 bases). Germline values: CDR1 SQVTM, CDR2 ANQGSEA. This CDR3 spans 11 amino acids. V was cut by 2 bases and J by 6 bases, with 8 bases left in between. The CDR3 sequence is CSVERGLEQYF. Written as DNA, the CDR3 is TGCAGCGTTGAAAGGGGTCTCGAGCAGTACTTC.

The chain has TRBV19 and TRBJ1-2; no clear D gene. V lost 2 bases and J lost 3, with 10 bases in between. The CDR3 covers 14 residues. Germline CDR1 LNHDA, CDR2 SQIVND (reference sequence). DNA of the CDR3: TGTGCCAGTAGTATATTCGAGCAGGACTATGGCTACACCTTC. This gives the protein CASSIFEQDYGYTF.

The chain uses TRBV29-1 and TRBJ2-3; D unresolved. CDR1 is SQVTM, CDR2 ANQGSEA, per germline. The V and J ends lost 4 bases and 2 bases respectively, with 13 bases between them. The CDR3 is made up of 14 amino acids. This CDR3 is CSVAIGGITDTQYF. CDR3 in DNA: TGCAGCGTTGCAATTGGCGGAATCACAGATACGCAGTATTTT.

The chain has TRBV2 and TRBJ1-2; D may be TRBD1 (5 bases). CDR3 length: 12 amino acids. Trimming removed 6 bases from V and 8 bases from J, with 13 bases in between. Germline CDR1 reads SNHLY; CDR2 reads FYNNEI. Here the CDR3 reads CASSRAEGGYTF. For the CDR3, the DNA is TGTGCCAGCAGCAGGGCGGAGGGAGGCTACACCTTC.

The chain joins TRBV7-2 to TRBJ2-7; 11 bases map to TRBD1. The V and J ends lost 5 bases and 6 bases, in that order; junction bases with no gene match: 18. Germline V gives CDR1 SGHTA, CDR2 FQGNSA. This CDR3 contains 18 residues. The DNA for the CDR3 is TGTGCCAGCAGCAGGACAGGGGGCGCGGCGGGAGCTTTTGGCGAGCAGTACTTC. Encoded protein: CASSRTGGAAGAFGEQYF.

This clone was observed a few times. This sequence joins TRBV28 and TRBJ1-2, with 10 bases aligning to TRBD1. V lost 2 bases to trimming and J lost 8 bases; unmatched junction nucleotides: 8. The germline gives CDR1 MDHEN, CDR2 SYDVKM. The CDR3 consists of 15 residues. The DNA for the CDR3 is TGTGCCAGCAGTTTAGGCGGGACAGGGGCCCACGGCTACACCTTC. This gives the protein CASSLGGTGAHGYTF.

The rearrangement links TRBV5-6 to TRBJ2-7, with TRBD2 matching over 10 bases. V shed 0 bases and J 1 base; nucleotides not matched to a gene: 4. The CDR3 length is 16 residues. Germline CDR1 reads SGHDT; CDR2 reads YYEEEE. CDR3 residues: CASSLGETSGSYEQYF. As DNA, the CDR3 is TGTGCCAGCAGCTTGGGCGAGACTAGCGGGTCCTACGAGCAGTACTTC. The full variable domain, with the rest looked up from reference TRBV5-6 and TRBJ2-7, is DAGVTQSPTHLIKTRGQQVTLRCSPKSGHDTVSWYQQALGQGPQFIFQYYEEEERQRGNFPDRFSGHQFPNYSSELNVNALLLGDSALYLCASSLGETSGSYEQYFGPGTRLTVT.

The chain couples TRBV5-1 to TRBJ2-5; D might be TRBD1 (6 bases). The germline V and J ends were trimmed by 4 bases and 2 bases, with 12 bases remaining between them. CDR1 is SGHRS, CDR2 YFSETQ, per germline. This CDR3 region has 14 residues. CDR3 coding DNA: TGCGCCAGCAGCCCTGGACAGCTACAAGAGACCCAGTACTTC. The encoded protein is CASSPGQLQETQYF.

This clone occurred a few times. CDR3 coding DNA: TGCGCCAGCAGCCGGGGTAGCAGTGAGGTGAAGACCCAGTACTTC. Residues: CASSRGSSEVKTQYF. V gene TRBV5-1 combines with J gene TRBJ2-5; D might be TRBD2 (5 bases). Between the trimmed V and J ends, which lost 4 bases and 6 bases, there was a span of 19 bases. Germline CDR1 reads SGHRS; CDR2 reads YFSETQ. This CDR3 comprises 15 residues.

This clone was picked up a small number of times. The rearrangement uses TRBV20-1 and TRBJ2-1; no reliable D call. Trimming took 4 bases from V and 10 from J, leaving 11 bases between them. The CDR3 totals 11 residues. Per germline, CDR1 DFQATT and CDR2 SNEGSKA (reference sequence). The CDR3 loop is CSAMEQTEQFF. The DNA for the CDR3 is TGCAGTGCTATGGAGCAGACCGAGCAGTTCTTC.

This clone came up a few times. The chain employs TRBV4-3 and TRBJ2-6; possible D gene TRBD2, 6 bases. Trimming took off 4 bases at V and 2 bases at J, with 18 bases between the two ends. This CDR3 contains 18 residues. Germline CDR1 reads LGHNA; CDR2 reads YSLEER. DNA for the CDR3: TGCGCCAGCAGCCCGTCGGGTCTGGCGGGAACTGGGGCCAACGTCCTGACTTTC. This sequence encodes CASSPSGLAGTGANVLTF.

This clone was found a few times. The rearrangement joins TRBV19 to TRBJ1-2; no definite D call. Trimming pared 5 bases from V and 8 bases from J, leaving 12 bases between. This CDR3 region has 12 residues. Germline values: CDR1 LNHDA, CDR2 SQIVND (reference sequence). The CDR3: CASSLGATGYTF. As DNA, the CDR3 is TGTGCCAGTAGTTTGGGCGCCACAGGCTACACCTTC.

CDR3 DNA sequence: TGTGCCAGCAGTTTAAGCGGGGCAACCTACGAGCAGTACTTC. This sequence encodes CASSLSGATYEQYF. V is TRBV28 and J is TRBJ2-7, with 7 bases matching TRBD2. Germline trimming cut 2 bases from V and 2 bases from J; bases unmatched to any gene: 3. Germline V gene sequence: CDR1 MDHEN, CDR2 SYDVKM. This CDR3 comprises 14 residues.

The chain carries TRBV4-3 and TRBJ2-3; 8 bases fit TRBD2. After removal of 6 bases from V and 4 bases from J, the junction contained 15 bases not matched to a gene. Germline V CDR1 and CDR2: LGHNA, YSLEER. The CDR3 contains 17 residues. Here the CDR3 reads CASSWVLGSGRPDTQYF. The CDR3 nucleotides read TGCGCCAGCAGTTGGGTTTTAGGGAGCGGGAGACCAGATACGCAGTATTTT.

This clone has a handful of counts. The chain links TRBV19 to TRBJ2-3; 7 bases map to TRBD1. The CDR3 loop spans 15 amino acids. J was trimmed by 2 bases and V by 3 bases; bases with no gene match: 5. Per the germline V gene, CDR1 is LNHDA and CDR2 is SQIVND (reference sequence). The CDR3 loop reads CASSIGTVLTDTQYF. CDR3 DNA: TGTGCCAGTAGTATCGGGACAGTCCTCACAGATACGCAGTATTTT.

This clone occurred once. The CDR3 reads CASSLGTGPDYGYTF. The CDR3 region has the DNA TGTGCCAGCAGCCTAGGGACAGGGCCTGACTATGGCTACACCTTC. The gene calls are TRBV7-8 and TRBJ1-2; 9 bases map to TRBD1. With V trimmed by 5 bases and J by 3 bases, 7 bases remained unmatched. Germline V gene data show CDR1 as SGHVS and CDR2 as FQNEAQ. There are 15 residues in the CDR3.

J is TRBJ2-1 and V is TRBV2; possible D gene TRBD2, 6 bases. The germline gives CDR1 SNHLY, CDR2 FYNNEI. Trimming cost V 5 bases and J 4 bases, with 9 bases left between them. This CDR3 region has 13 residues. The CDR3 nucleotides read TGTGCCAGCAGTCGGGGACTTTACAATGAGCAGTTCTTC. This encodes CASSRGLYNEQFF.

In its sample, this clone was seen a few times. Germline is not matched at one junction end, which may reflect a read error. The CDR3 DNA is TGTGCTAGCAGCTGGACAGGCCAAGAGACCCAGTACTTC. Translation gives CASSWTGQETQYF. This sequence joins TRBV7-7 and TRBJ2-5; 7 bases fit TRBD1. Germline V CDR1 and CDR2: SSHAT, FNYEAQ (reference sequence). This CDR3 is built from 13 residues. Full variable domain (remainder filled in from reference TRBV7-7 and TRBJ2-5): GAGVSQSPRYKVTKRGQDVTLRCDPISSHATLYWYQQALGQGPEFLTYFNYEAQPDKSGLPSDRFSAERPEGSISTLTIQRTEQRDSAMYRCASSWTGQETQYFGPGTRLLVL.

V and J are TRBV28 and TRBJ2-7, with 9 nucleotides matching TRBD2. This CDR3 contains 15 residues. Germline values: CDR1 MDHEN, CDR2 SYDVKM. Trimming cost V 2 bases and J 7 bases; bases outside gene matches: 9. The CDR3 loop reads CASSLGGSGSGEQYF. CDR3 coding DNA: TGTGCCAGCAGTTTAGGTGGTAGCGGGAGTGGGGAGCAGTACTTC.

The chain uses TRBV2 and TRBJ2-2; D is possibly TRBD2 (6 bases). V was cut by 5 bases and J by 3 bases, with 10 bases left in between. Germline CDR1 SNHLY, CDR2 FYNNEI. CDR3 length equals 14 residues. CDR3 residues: CASSKRRDTGELFF. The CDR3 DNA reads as TGTGCCAGCAGTAAAAGGAGGGACACCGGGGAGCTGTTTTTT.

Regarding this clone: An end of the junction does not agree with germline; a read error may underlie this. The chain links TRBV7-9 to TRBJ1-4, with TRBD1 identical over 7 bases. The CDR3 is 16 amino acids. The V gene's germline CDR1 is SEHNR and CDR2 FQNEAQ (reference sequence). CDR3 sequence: CSSSLAIGTVPEKLFF. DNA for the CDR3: TGTTCCAGCAGCTTAGCCATAGGGACAGTTCCCGAAAAACTGTTTTTT.

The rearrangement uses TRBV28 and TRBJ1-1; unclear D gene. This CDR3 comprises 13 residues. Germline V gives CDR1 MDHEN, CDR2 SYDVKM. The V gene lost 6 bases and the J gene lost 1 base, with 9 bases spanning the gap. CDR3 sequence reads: CASRSGWNTEAFF. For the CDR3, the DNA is TGTGCCAGCAGGTCGGGGTGGAACACTGAAGCTTTCTTT. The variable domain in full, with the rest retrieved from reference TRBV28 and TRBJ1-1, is DVKVTQSSRYLVKRTGEKVFLECVQDMDHENMFWYRQDPGLGLRLIYFSYDVKMKEKGDIPEGYSVSREKKERFSLILESASTNQTSMYLCASRSGWNTEAFFGQGTRLTVV.

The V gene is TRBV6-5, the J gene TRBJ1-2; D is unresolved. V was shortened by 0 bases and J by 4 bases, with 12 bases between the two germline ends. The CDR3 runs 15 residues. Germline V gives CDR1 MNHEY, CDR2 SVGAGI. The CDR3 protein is CASSYSGGSGYGYTF. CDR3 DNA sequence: TGTGCCAGCAGTTACTCGGGAGGTTCGGGCTATGGCTACACCTTC.